One and the same sample provided the 12 T cell receptor beta chains below, sequenced in a study of blood T cell repertoires in COVID-19. Clones were sequenced by immunoSEQ multiplex PCR, and TCRdb holds only the in-frame ones, with some missing. The data contain some 170,000 clones, about 87% of them seen just once; the ten biggest clones take up under 5%. The sequencing sample was made of peripheral blood. These receptors were obtained from a woman in her sixties or seventies who had recovered from COVID-19.

The V call is TRBV28, the J call TRBJ2-5; 9 nucleotides match TRBD1. The CDR3 contains 14 residues. V was pared by 4 bases and J by 5 bases, with 5 bases of the junction left unmatched. Germline V gene lookup returns CDR1 MDHEN and CDR2 SYDVKM. The DNA for the CDR3 is TGTGCCAGCAGTTCCCGGGACAGGGTGGAGACCCAGTACTTC. Its protein product is CASSSRDRVETQYF.

CDR3 residues: CASSQGAILNTEAFF. The CDR3 bases are TGCGCCAGCAGCCAAGGGGCCATTCTCAACACTGAAGCTTTCTTT. The chain joins TRBV4-1 to TRBJ1-1, with unresolved D. The CDR3 runs to 15 residues. Per the germline V gene, CDR1 is MGHRA and CDR2 is YSYEKL. The V end was cut by 1 base, the J end by 2 bases, with 11 bases between.

In its sample, this clone was seen a few times. The chain is built from TRBV5-1 and TRBJ2-2; 7 nucleotides line up with TRBD2. The ends lost 4 bases at V and 6 bases at J; junction bases unmatched: 6. Germline loops: CDR1 SGHRS, CDR2 YFSETQ. The CDR3 sequence is 14 residues long. This chain's CDR3 is CASSPGGGAGELFF. The CDR3 DNA is TGCGCCAGCAGCCCCGGTGGGGGGGCCGGGGAGCTGTTTTTT.

CDR3 sequence reads: CASPGTVNTEAFF. The CDR3 region has the DNA TGTGCCAGTCCCGGGACAGTGAACACTGAAGCTTTCTTT. This chain joins TRBV27 and TRBJ1-1; 7 positions agree with TRBD1. Trimming removed 9 bases from V and 0 bases from J; junction bases left unmatched: 4. Per germline, CDR1 MNHEY and CDR2 SMNVEV (reference sequence). This CDR3 has 13 amino acids.

The rearrangement links TRBV10-3 to TRBJ2-7; TRBD1 agrees at 7 bases. The CDR3 runs to 13 residues. Germline CDR1 reads ENHRY; CDR2 reads SYGVKD. V shed 5 bases and J 0 bases; nucleotides not matched to a gene: 1. CDR3 bases: TGTGCCATCAGTCCAGGGGGCTCCTACGAGCAGTACTTC. It translates to CAISPGGSYEQYF.

This chain uses TRBV9 with TRBJ2-3; 8 bases map to TRBD1. Trimming at V came to 3 bases and at J to 1 base, leaving 1 base not matched to a gene. The CDR3 runs 14 residues. Germline CDR1 SGDLS, CDR2 YYNGEE. CDR3 sequence (DNA): TGTGCCAGCAGCGCGGGACAGGGCACAGATACGCAGTATTTT. The encoded protein is CASSAGQGTDTQYF.

V gene TRBV27 combines with J gene TRBJ2-3, with 12 bases lining up with TRBD2. Germline trimming cut 2 bases from V and 2 bases from J; bases unmatched to any gene: 8. Germline CDR1 reads MNHEY; CDR2 reads SMNVEV (reference sequence). There are 18 residues in the CDR3. CDR3 protein: CASSLDGLAGGVTDTQYF. As DNA, the CDR3 is TGTGCCAGCAGTTTAGATGGCCTAGCGGGGGGGGTCACAGATACGCAGTATTTT.

The rearrangement links TRBV23-1 to TRBJ2-7; 7 positions agree with TRBD1. TRBV23-1 is an ORF; its function is uncertain. This CDR3 spans 15 amino acids. J was trimmed by 0 bases and V by 6 bases; bases with no gene match: 8. For the CDR3, the DNA is TGCGCCAGCAGCCCGACAGGGCAGATCTCCTACGAGCAGTACTTC. Protein: CASSPTGQISYEQYF.

The rearrangement uses TRBV19 and TRBJ2-5, with 9 bases identical to TRBD1. The germline V gene encodes CDR1 LNHDA and CDR2 SQIVND (reference sequence). V dropped 6 bases and J dropped 2; count of bases not matched to a gene: 10. The CDR3 has 16 amino acids. The CDR3 sequence is CASSLGGTGFQETQYF. The CDR3 DNA is TGTGCCAGTAGCCTGGGGGGGACAGGGTTTCAAGAGACCCAGTACTTC.

J is TRBJ1-2 and V is TRBV14; weak D call: TRBD1 (6 bases). In germline, CDR1 is SGHDN, CDR2 FVKESK. The V and J ends lost 1 base and 3 bases respectively, with 12 bases between them. CDR3 length: 15 residues. Here the CDR3 DNA reads TGTGCCAGCAGCCAAGGGGCAGGGGTCGACTATGGCTACACCTTC. Its translation is CASSQGAGVDYGYTF.

This clone was counted between two and nine times. The rearrangement links TRBV28 to TRBJ1-1; D is uncertain. Germline assignment: CDR1 MDHEN and CDR2 SYDVKM. V gave up 6 bases and J gave up 1 base, with 12 bases separating them. This CDR3 has 14 amino acids. The CDR3 here is CASRELVGNTEAFF. The CDR3, as DNA: TGTGCCAGCAGAGAACTGGTCGGGAACACTGAAGCTTTCTTT.

With respect to this clone: At the DNA level, this CDR3 is encoded by other sequences in the same sample as well. The genes are TRBV3-1 (or the pseudogene TRBV3-2) and TRBJ2-5; 8 bases align to TRBD1. Germline lookup yields CDR1 LGHDT and CDR2 YNNKEL (reference sequence). The CDR3 is 14 amino acids. V lost 1 base and J lost 5; bases outside the gene matches: 3. The CDR3 DNA follows: TGTGCCAGCAGCCAAGCACAGGGGGTCGAGACCCAGTACTTC. Its protein product is CASSQAQGVETQYF.